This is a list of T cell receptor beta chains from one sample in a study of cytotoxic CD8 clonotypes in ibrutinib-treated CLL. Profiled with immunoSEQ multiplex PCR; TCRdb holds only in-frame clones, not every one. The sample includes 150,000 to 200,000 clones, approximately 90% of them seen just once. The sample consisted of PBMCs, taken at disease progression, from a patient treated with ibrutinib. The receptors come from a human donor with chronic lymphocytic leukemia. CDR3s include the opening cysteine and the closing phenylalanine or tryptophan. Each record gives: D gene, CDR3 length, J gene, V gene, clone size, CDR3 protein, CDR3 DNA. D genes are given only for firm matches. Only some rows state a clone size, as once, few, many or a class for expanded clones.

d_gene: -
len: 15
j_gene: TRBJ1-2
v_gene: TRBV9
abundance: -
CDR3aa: CASSVPSSGSYGYTF
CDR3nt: TGTGCCAGCAGCGTACCGAGTAGTGGGTCCTATGGCTACACCTTC

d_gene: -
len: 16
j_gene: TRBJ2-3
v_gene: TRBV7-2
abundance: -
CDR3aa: CASSLMMGGATDTQYF
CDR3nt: TGTGCCAGCAGCTTAATGATGGGCGGCGCCACAGATACGCAGTATTTT

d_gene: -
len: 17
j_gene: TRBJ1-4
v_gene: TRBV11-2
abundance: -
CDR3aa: CASSQWGGATTNEKLFF
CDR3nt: TGTGCCAGCAGCCAGTGGGGGGGAGCCACAACTAATGAAAAACTGTTTTTT

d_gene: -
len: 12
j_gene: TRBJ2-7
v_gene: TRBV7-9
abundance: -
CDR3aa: CASSLSGYEQYF
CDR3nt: TGTGCCAGCAGCTTATCAGGGTACGAGCAGTACTTC

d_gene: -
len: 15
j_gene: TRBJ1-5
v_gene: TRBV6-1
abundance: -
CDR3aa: CASSESLGVYQPQHF
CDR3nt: TGTGCCAGCAGTGAAAGTCTGGGGGTCTATCAGCCCCAGCATTTT

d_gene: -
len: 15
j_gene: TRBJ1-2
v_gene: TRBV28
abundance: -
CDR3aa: CASSPRGGPVYGYTF
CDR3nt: TGTGCCAGCAGTCCGCGGGGGGGTCCTGTCTATGGCTACACCTTC

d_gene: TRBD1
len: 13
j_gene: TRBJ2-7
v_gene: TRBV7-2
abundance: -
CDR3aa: CASSFTGGHEQYF
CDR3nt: TGTGCCAGCAGCTTCACAGGGGGCCACGAGCAGTACTTC

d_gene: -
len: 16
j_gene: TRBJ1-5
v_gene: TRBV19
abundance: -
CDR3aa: CASPRVTSGSSQPQHF
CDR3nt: TGTGCCAGTCCCAGAGTCACGTCAGGGTCCAGCCAGCCCCAGCATTTT

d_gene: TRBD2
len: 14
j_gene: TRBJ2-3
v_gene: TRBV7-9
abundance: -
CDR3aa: CASSVSGRADTQYF
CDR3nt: TGTGCCAGCAGCGTTAGCGGGAGGGCAGATACGCAGTATTTT

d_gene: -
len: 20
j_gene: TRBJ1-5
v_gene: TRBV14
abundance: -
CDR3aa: CASSQGSPKSWAATNQPQHF
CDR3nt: TGTGCCAGCAGCCAAGGATCCCCGAAAAGCTGGGCAGCGACCAATCAGCCCCAGCATTTT

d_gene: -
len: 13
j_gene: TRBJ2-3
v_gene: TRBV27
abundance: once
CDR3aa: CASRREVADTQYF
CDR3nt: TGTGCCAGCAGAAGAGAGGTGGCAGATACGCAGTATTTT

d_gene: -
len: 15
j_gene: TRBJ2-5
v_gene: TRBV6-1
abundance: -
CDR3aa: CASSTRRTAQETQYF
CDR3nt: TGTGCCAGCAGCACCCGTCGGACGGCCCAAGAGACCCAGTACTTC

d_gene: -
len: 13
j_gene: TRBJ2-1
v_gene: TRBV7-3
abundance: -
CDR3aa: CASSLGSYNEQFF
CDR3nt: TGTGCCAGCAGCTTAGGCTCCTACAATGAGCAGTTCTTC

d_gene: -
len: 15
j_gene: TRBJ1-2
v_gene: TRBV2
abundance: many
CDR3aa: CASSEAGPQNYGYTF
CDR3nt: TGTGCCAGCAGTGAAGCGGGACCGCAAAACTATGGCTACACCTTC

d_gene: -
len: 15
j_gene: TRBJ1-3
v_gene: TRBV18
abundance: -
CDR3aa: CASSEGRNSGNTIYF
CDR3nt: TGTGCCAGCTCAGAGGGTCGAAACTCTGGAAACACCATATATTTT

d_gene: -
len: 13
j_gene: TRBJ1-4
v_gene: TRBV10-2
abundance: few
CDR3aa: CASRQAQNEKLFF
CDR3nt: TGCGCCAGCAGACAGGCCCAGAATGAAAAACTGTTTTTT

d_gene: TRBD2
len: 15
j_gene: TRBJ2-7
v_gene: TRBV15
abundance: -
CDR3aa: CATSRPSGSSYEQYF
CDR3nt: TGTGCCACCAGCAGACCTAGCGGTAGCTCCTACGAGCAGTACTTC

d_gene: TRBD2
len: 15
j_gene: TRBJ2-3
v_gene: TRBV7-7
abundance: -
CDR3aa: CASSLGLAGTDTQYF
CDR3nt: TGTGCCAGCAGCTTAGGACTAGCGGGCACAGATACGCAGTATTTT